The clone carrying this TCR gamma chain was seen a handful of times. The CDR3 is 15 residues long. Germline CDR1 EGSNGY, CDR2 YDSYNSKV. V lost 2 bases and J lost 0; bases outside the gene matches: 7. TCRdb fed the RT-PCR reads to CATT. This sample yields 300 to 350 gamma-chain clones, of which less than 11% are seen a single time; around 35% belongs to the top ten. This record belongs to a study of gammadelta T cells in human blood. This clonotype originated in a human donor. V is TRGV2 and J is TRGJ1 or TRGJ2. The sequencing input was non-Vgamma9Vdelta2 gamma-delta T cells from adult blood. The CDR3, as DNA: TGTGCCACCTGGGACGACCCTCCGAATTATTATAAGAAACTCTTT. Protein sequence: CATWDDPPNYYKKLF.